One and the same sample provided the 21 T cell receptor beta chains below, sequenced in a study of cytomegalovirus exposure and HLA in healthy donors. The study ran its PCR with 60 Vbeta and 13 Jbeta primers. The assay was immunoSEQ multiplex PCR, and TCRdb's table has in-frame clones only and misses some. The data show over 150,000 clones, under 85% seen once. The material sequenced was PBMCs. These receptors came from a woman younger than 35 in good health and CMV-seropositive.

The J gene is TRBJ2-5, the V gene TRBV27; 8 bases map to TRBD1. The CDR3 contains 14 residues. Germline CDR1 and CDR2: MNHEY and SMNVEV (reference sequence). V shed 3 bases, J shed 2 bases, and the junction held 2 bases outside the gene matches. The CDR3 bases are TGTGCCAGCAGTTTTAACAGGGGGCAAGAGACCCAGTACTTC. Translating gives CASSFNRGQETQYF.

The chain has TRBV6-5 and TRBJ1-2; no firm D call. Germline V gene sequence: CDR1 MNHEY, CDR2 SVGAGI. There are 13 residues in the CDR3. The V and J ends lost 5 bases and 7 bases respectively, with 14 bases between them. The CDR3 DNA sequence: TGTGCCAGCAGTCTTAGGGTTGCGGGTGGCTACACCTTC. Protein: CASSLRVAGGYTF.

The V call is TRBV6-1, the J call TRBJ1-6; 7 positions match TRBD1. The CDR3 covers 14 residues. V lost 9 bases, J lost 9 bases, and 11 bases stayed unmatched. Germline V gives CDR1 MNHNS, CDR2 SASEGT. The CDR3: CASQEQGRVSPLHF. CDR3 nucleotide sequence: TGTGCCAGTCAAGAACAGGGGCGGGTTTCACCCCTCCACTTT.

V is TRBV7-9 and J is TRBJ1-1, with D possibly being TRBD1 (6 bases). The V and J ends lost 1 base and 4 bases respectively, with 10 bases between them. Germline V gives CDR1 SEHNR, CDR2 FQNEAQ (reference sequence). There are 14 residues in the CDR3. The CDR3 nucleotides read TGTGCCAGCAGCTTAGGAGCGGGGGCCACTGAAGCTTTCTTT. Its translation: CASSLGAGATEAFF.

The chain has TRBV6-1 and TRBJ1-4; 8 positions agree with TRBD1. The ends lost 4 bases at V and 0 bases at J; junction bases unmatched: 13. Germline values: CDR1 MNHNS, CDR2 SASEGT. The CDR3 runs 19 residues. In nucleotides, the CDR3 is TGTGCCAGCAGTGCTTTGACAGGGGTTCTACAAGCAACTAATGAAAAACTGTTTTTT. It specifies CASSALTGVLQATNEKLFF.

The CDR3 DNA follows: TGTGCCAGCAGCTTAGACGGGAAAGGGACCCAGTACTTC. It codes for CASSLDGKGTQYF. The V call is TRBV7-6, the J call TRBJ2-5; perhaps TRBD2 as D (5 bases). The CDR3 extends over 13 amino acids. Trimming removed 1 base from V and 7 bases from J, with 10 bases in between. Germline values: CDR1 SGHVS, CDR2 FNYEAQ.

This clone appeared a few times. The genes are TRBV2 and TRBJ1-2; D is possibly TRBD1 (6 bases). V was clipped by 6 bases and J by 0 bases, with 14 bases between them. Germline CDR1 and CDR2: SNHLY and FYNNEI. This CDR3 contains 15 residues. CDR3 in amino acids: CASSPQGMPNYGYTF. CDR3 nucleotide sequence: TGTGCCAGCAGCCCGCAGGGGATGCCTAACTATGGCTACACCTTC.

A few counts support this clone. The chain has TRBV2 and TRBJ2-3, with a weak D call TRBD2 (5 bases). The CDR3 covers 14 residues. Trimming took off 1 base at V and 4 bases at J, with 9 bases between the two ends. Germline V gene sequence: CDR1 SNHLY, CDR2 FYNNEI. The CDR3 region has the DNA TGTGCCAGCAGTGAAGATGGGGAGCCAGATACGCAGTATTTT. Protein product: CASSEDGEPDTQYF.

CDR3 residues: CASSQDRRSKQGGREETQYF. The CDR3 DNA is TGTGCCAGCAGCCAAGATAGGAGGTCCAAGCAGGGTGGGAGGGAGGAGACCCAGTACTTC. The rearrangement uses TRBV14 and TRBJ2-5, with TRBD2 matching over 7 bases. The CDR3 contains 20 residues. V gave up 0 bases and J gave up 5 bases; unmatched junction bases: 21. The germline CDR1 and CDR2 sequences are SGHDN and FVKESK.

The chain links TRBV5-4 to TRBJ2-3; possibly TRBD2 for D (6 bases). The CDR3 is made up of 15 amino acids. V dropped 1 base and J dropped 11 bases, with 20 bases sitting between them. From germline, CDR1 is SGHNT and CDR2 YYREEE (reference sequence). The CDR3 coding sequence is TGTGCCAGCAGCTTGAACCAAATCGGGGGAGGAAGGCAGTATTTT. This sequence encodes CASSLNQIGGGRQYF.

The chain employs TRBV25-1 and TRBJ1-5, with unresolved D. The CDR3 runs 14 residues. Trimming left V 3 bases short and J 5 bases short, with 11 bases between. Germline V gene lookup returns CDR1 MGHDK and CDR2 SYGVNS. CDR3: CASSESGGDQPQHF. The CDR3 nucleotides read TGTGCCAGCAGTGAGTCAGGCGGGGATCAGCCCCAGCATTTT.

The chain combines TRBV7-2 with TRBJ1-2; 7 bases match TRBD1. J was trimmed by 8 bases and V by 5 bases; bases with no gene match: 5. Germline V gene data show CDR1 as SGHTA and CDR2 as FQGNSA. CDR3 length: 12 residues. CDR3 sequence: CASSLDRDGYTF. DNA of the CDR3: TGTGCCAGCAGCCTTGACAGGGACGGCTACACCTTC.

This clone came up a few times. The chain is built from TRBV4-1 and TRBJ2-5, with 8 bases identical to TRBD2. CDR1 is MGHRA and CDR2 is YSYEKL in the germline V gene. This CDR3 is 16 amino acids long. V trimming: 3 bases; J trimming: 5 bases; junction bases outside the gene matches: 11. Here the CDR3 reads CASSQGGGPNEETQYF. For the CDR3, the DNA is TGCGCCAGCAGCCAGGGCGGGGGGCCGAATGAGGAGACCCAGTACTTC.

The CDR3 sequence is CASSRAGGWEQFF. The CDR3 DNA reads TGTGCCAGCAGTAGGGCAGGGGGCTGGGAGCAGTTCTTC. V gene TRBV28 combines with J gene TRBJ2-1; TRBD1 matches at 8 bases. CDR1 is MDHEN, CDR2 SYDVKM, per germline. With 5 bases clipped from V and 10 bases from J, the junction kept 7 bases outside the gene matches. The CDR3 is 13 amino acids.

This chain uses TRBV7-9 with TRBJ2-2; 9 bases agree with TRBD2. The CDR3 consists of 16 residues. V trimming: 5 bases; J trimming: 4 bases; junction bases outside the gene matches: 8. CDR1 and CDR2 from the germline V gene are SEHNR and FQNEAQ (reference sequence). The CDR3 DNA reads as TGTGCCAGCAGCCCCTGGGCGGGGGGGCTCACCGGGGAGCTGTTTTTT. This translates into CASSPWAGGLTGELFF. The whole variable domain, filled in from reference TRBV7-9 and TRBJ2-2, reads DTGVSQNPRHKITKRGQNVTFRCDPISEHNRLYWYRQTLGQGPEFLTYFQNEAQLEKSRLLSDRFSAERPKGSFSTLEIQRTEQGDSAMYLCASSPWAGGLTGELFFGEGSRLTVL.

This clone was observed a single time. The chain employs TRBV19 and TRBJ1-2; 7 bases match TRBD1. CDR1 is LNHDA, CDR2 SQIVND, per germline (reference sequence). The CDR3 consists of 12 residues. Germline trimming cut 9 bases from V and 6 bases from J; bases unmatched to any gene: 7. CDR3 sequence (DNA): TGTGCCAGACACAGGGGTGGGAATGGCTACACCTTC. It translates to CARHRGGNGYTF.

This chain connects TRBV5-8 to TRBJ1-1, with D possibly TRBD1 on 6 matching bases. The CDR3 is made up of 14 amino acids. The germline CDR1 and CDR2 sequences are SGHTS and YDEGEE. V shed 2 bases and J shed 5 bases, with 13 bases lying between them. The CDR3 DNA reads as TGTGCCAGCAGCTTAGAGGGGCAGGGGACTGAAGCTTTCTTT. As protein: CASSLEGQGTEAFF.

In this sample, this clone turned up a few times. A junction boundary mismatches the germline segment, possibly from a read error. The rearrangement uses TRBV7-7 and TRBJ1-1, with 9 bases identical to TRBD1. CDR1 and CDR2 from the germline V gene are SSHAT and FNYEAQ (reference sequence). This CDR3 comprises 13 residues. The CDR3 protein is CASSSDRGSEAFF. The DNA for the CDR3 is TGTGCTAGCAGCTCCGACAGGGGGAGTGAAGCTTTCTTT.

The rearrangement uses TRBV5-1 and TRBJ2-1, with 11 bases matching TRBD2. Germline V gene data show CDR1 as SGHRS and CDR2 as YFSETQ. The CDR3 is 18 amino acids. V shed 3 bases, J shed 3 bases, and the junction held 11 bases outside the gene matches. CDR3: CASSWGGTSGGLYNEQFF. CDR3 in DNA: TGCGCCAGCAGCTGGGGCGGTACTAGCGGGGGACTCTACAATGAGCAGTTCTTC.

As for this clone: Germline and junction disagree at one end, which may indicate a read error. This chain joins TRBV7-9 and TRBJ1-2; a possible D gene is TRBD1 (5 bases). The CDR3 has 13 amino acids. Germline CDR1 SEHNR, CDR2 FQNEAQ (reference sequence). The CDR3 region is CSSSYSGIVSYTF. Written as DNA, the CDR3 is TGTTCCAGCAGCTATTCAGGGATAGTTAGCTACACCTTC.

The V gene is TRBV7-9, the J gene TRBJ2-7; TRBD2 matches 14 bases. The J call is in doubt because the DNA end fits TRBJ2-1 better. The CDR3 has 18 residues. Germline loops: CDR1 SEHNR, CDR2 FQNEAQ (reference sequence). CDR3 amino acids: CASSPGLAGALTNNEQFF. Written as DNA, the CDR3 is TGTGCCAGCAGCCCGGGACTAGCGGGGGCCTTAACGAACAATGAGCAGTTCTTC.